The rows below give T cell receptor beta chains drawn from one sample of a study of vaccination effects on CD4 cells after COVID-19. Profiling relied on immunoSEQ multiplex PCR, and the TCRdb table lists in-frame clones only, not all of them. The sample has around 33,000 clones; about 66% are singletons. These receptors have no known antigen. This specimen was CD4+ T cells from PBMCs cultured with SARS-CoV-2 spike peptides, taken after COVID-19 vaccination. Receptors were obtained from a human donor who received a COVID-19 vaccine. Each CDR3 is given with its conserved first and last residue. The order of the fields is J gene, D gene, clone size, V gene, CDR3 DNA, CDR3 protein. A D gene is named only where the DNA matches it firmly. Size values are once, few and many counts, or a class for expanded clones, and some rows have none.

TRBJ2-7,.,.,TRBV25-1,TGTGCCAGCAGTGAACGGACAGACGTGGGCTACGAGCAGTACTTC,CASSERTDVGYEQYF
TRBJ2-5,TRBD2,.,TRBV5-4,TGTGCCAGCAGCTTGGCGGGGGGAGGGCAAAAAGAGACCCAGTACTTC,CASSLAGGGQKETQYF
TRBJ1-2,.,few,TRBV5-5,TGTGCCAGCAGCTTGGCCAGGTTAGCAGGCTATGGCTACACCTTC,CASSLARLAGYGYTF
TRBJ1-2,.,.,TRBV18,TGTGCCAGCTCACCACCCCTACAGGGCCCCAACTATGGCTACACCTTC,CASSPPLQGPNYGYTF
TRBJ1-5,.,.,TRBV6-5,TGTGCCACCAAAACTCACAGGGCAGATCAGCCCCAGCATTTT,CATKTHRADQPQHF
TRBJ1-5,.,.,TRBV7-8,TGTGCCAGCAGCTTAGTTTGGCAGAGGTCCAATCAGCCCCAGCATTTT,CASSLVWQRSNQPQHF
TRBJ1-1,TRBD1,.,TRBV3-1/TRBV3-2,TGTGCCAGCAGCCCTGGACAGGGAAACACTGAAGCTTTCTTT,CASSPGQGNTEAFF
TRBJ1-6,.,once,TRBV5-6,TGTGCCAGCAGCTTGCGGGACGGAGACTCACCCCTCCACTTT,CASSLRDGDSPLHF
TRBJ1-1,TRBD1,.,TRBV5-4,TGTGCCAGCAGCCAAACAGGGGGCGAAGCTTTCTTT,CASSQTGGEAFF
TRBJ2-1,.,.,TRBV4-2,TGTGCCAGCAGCCAAGCCACTAGCAGCTCCTACAATGAGCAGTTCTTC,CASSQATSSSYNEQFF
TRBJ1-1,TRBD1,.,TRBV6-2/TRBV6-3,TGTGCCAGCAGTTTACCATCGACAGGGCTCCGCTTGAACACTGAAGCTTTCTTT,CASSLPSTGLRLNTEAFF
TRBJ2-3,TRBD2,.,TRBV5-1,TGCGCCAGCAGCTCGGGACTAGCGGGAGCTTCAGATACGCAGTATTTT,CASSSGLAGASDTQYF
TRBJ1-2,.,once,TRBV6-5,TGTGCCAGCAGTTACTCGAAACAAGTTCCAAACTATGGCTACACCTTC,CASSYSKQVPNYGYTF
TRBJ2-1,TRBD2,.,TRBV5-1,TGCGCCAGCAGCGGGCTAGCGGGCAATGAGCAGTTCTTC,CASSGLAGNEQFF
TRBJ2-1,TRBD2,.,TRBV5-1,TGCGCCAGCAGCTCTAGCGGGAGTGTCAATGAGCAGTTCTTC,CASSSSGSVNEQFF
TRBJ1-3,.,.,TRBV19,TGTGCCAGTAGTATAGAGGGGGCTGGAAACACCATATATTTT,CASSIEGAGNTIYF
TRBJ1-6,.,.,TRBV5-8,TGTGCCAGCAGCTTAATCGGACAGTATAATTCACCCCTCCACTTT,CASSLIGQYNSPLHF
TRBJ1-4,.,.,TRBV5-4,TGTGCCAGCAGCTTGGACGGGCCGGGGGGAAATGAAAAACTGTTTTTT,CASSLDGPGGNEKLFF
TRBJ2-7,TRBD1,.,TRBV5-1,TGCGCCAGCAGCTTGGCTGGACAGGGACTGTACGAGCAGTACTTC,CASSLAGQGLYEQYF
TRBJ2-2,.,.,TRBV3-1/TRBV3-2,TGTGCCAGCAGCCGGGGTCGGGGCACCGGGGAGCTGTTTTTT,CASSRGRGTGELFF
TRBJ2-3,TRBD1,.,TRBV24-1,TGTGCCACCAGTGCCCCCTGGGCAGGGGGCATGGATACGCAGTATTTT,CATSAPWAGGMDTQYF
TRBJ2-1,.,.,TRBV2,TGTGCCAGCAGTGATTTGGTAGCTGGGAACAATGAGCAGTTCTTC,CASSDLVAGNNEQFF